This T cell receptor beta chain appears in the sequencing data of a study of cytomegalovirus exposure and HLA in healthy donors. PCR was performed using 60 Vbeta and 13 Jbeta primers. Data came from immunoSEQ multiplex PCR; TCRdb stores just in-frame clones and leaves some out. The repertoire holds about 190,000 clones, with roughly 86% as singletons. The source is a woman in her late teens or twenties in good health and CMV-seronegative. The sequenced material came from PBMCs.

The CDR3 nucleotides are TGTGCCAGCAGCGTACGGGGACTAGCGGGGGATCTACTCTACAATGAGCAGTTCTTC. Residues: CASSVRGLAGDLLYNEQFF. The chain combines TRBV28 with TRBJ2-1; 14 bases match TRBD2. Germline values: CDR1 MDHEN, CDR2 SYDVKM. V shed 6 bases and J 3 bases; nucleotides not matched to a gene: 13. There are 19 residues in the CDR3.